This T cell receptor beta chain was obtained from a study of monozygotic twins with inflammatory bowel disease. TCRdb re-called the 5' RACE reads and catalogs CDR3 proteins one per entry, DNA excluded. This table holds more than 350,000 distinct CDR3 sequences. The V gene's germline CDR1 is MNHEY and CDR2 SVGAGI. CDR3 size: 13 residues. The specimen sequenced was blood. The sequence derives from a human donor with ulcerative colitis or Crohn's disease, or a healthy co-twin of an affected twin (not recorded which). V is TRBV6-5 and J is TRBJ1-3; TCRdb's D gene call, TRBD1, goes unchecked for lack of DNA. The CDR3 sequence: CASRGGDGNTIYF.